This T cell receptor beta chain is from a study of blood T cell repertoires in COVID-19. Study background: Whether acute or convalescent, the COVID-19 samples came from the United States, Italy and Spain. T cells, B-cell-depleted T cells, or PBMCs provided the cDNA or gDNA that served as material.

The V and J ends lost 5 bases and 5 bases, in that order; junction bases with no gene match: 8. Germline V gene data show CDR1 as MNHEY and CDR2 as SMNVEV (reference sequence). The CDR3 contains 15 residues. In the original analysis: Reference gene primer amplification yielded estimated nucleated cell counts. The table came from immunoSEQ multiplex PCR; TCRdb's copy has only in-frame clones and leaves some out. V and J calls and clone size follow that table, whereas D and trimming were derived from the DNA. The data contain a few hundred thousand clones, approximately 92% of them singletons. J is TRBJ2-2 and V is TRBV27; 7 bases map to TRBD1. This receptor was taken from a woman aged 40 to 50 who had recovered from COVID-19. Input material: peripheral blood. The CDR3 DNA reads TGTGCCAGCAGTCGGTACAGGGGTGGGACCGGGGAGCTGTTTTTT. This gives the protein CASSRYRGGTGELFF.